The entry that follows covers one T cell receptor (beta chain) sequence. The sample originates from a study of blood T cell repertoires in COVID-19. Produced via immunoSEQ multiplex PCR; TCRdb's table is partial and in-frame only. The sample has a few hundred thousand clones; approximately 81% are singletons. The V segment lost 4 bases and the J segment 1 base; nucleotides outside the gene matches: 2. Germline V lookup: CDR1 SGHNT, CDR2 YYREEE (reference sequence). There are 14 residues in the CDR3. Researchers sorted participants into cohorts using their self-reported clinical history. The specimen was PBMCs or T cells enriched from blood (not recorded which). This sequence was found in a man aged 35-49 years who had recovered from COVID-19. The genes are TRBV5-4 and TRBJ2-3; the match to TRBD2 covers 8 bases. The CDR3 nucleotides are TGTGCCAGCAGCAGGCGGGAGGGCACAGATACGCAGTATTTT. Translation: CASSRREGTDTQYF.